These T cell receptor beta chains were read from a single sample in a study of blood T cell repertoires in COVID-19. Profiled with immunoSEQ multiplex PCR; TCRdb holds only in-frame clones, not every one. The sample consists of about 190,000 clones, roughly 89% of them appearing once. Sample: peripheral blood. These receptors came from a man in his fifties with acute or convalescent COVID-19. CDR3s include the opening cysteine and the closing phenylalanine or tryptophan. The order of the fields is clone size, J gene, V gene, D gene, CDR3 DNA, CDR3 protein. D genes are given only for firm matches. Clone size, where shown, is once, few, many, or a class for clones that have expanded.

>-|TRBJ1-3|TRBV30|-
TGTGCCTGGACCCCAGGGCTAGGGGGAAACACCATATATTTT
CAWTPGLGGNTIYF
>once|TRBJ2-2|TRBV7-9|-
TGTGCCAGCAGGCAGGGGACGGATGTGAACACCGGGGAGCTGTTTTTT
CASRQGTDVNTGELFF
>once|TRBJ1-1|TRBV29-1|-
TGCAGCGCGTGGGGGGACACTGAAGCTTTCTTT
CSAWGDTEAFF
>once|TRBJ2-3|TRBV7-3|TRBD2
TGTGCCAGCAGCTTGGGGGACTACATCACAGATACGCAGTATTTT
CASSLGDYITDTQYF
>-|TRBJ1-6|TRBV6-5|-
TGTGCCAGCAGAAGGGACACCGTGTTATCACCCCTCCACTTT
CASRRDTVLSPLHF
>-|TRBJ2-2|TRBV6-2/TRBV6-3|-
TGTGCCAGCAGTTCGGACTTTTACACCGGGGAGCTGTTTTTT
CASSSDFYTGELFF
>few|TRBJ1-1|TRBV7-9|-
TGTGCCAGCAGCCCCGGTTCGTGGGCGAACACTGAAGCTTTCTTT
CASSPGSWANTEAFF
>-|TRBJ2-1|TRBV5-4|TRBD2
TGTGCCAGCAGTTCTGCGGGGGGGGCGGGTGAGCAGTTCTTC
CASSSAGGAGEQFF
>-|TRBJ2-1|TRBV7-9|-
TGTGCCAGCAGCCGCGGACTGCGCGAGCAGTTCTTC
CASSRGLREQFF
>-|TRBJ2-3|TRBV24-1|-
TGTGCCACCAGTGAGGGCCTAGATACGCAGTATTTT
CATSEGLDTQYF
>-|TRBJ2-2|TRBV19|-
TGTGCCAGTAGGGCGGGCCAAACGAACACCGGGGAGCTGTTTTTT
CASRAGQTNTGELFF
>once|TRBJ1-6|TRBV30|-
TGTGCCTGGAGTGTACGGACAGTGGGGGCTTCACCCCTCCACTTT
CAWSVRTVGASPLHF
>-|TRBJ2-3|TRBV5-1|TRBD2
TGCGCCAGCAGCTGGGGGACTAGCGGTAGAGATACGCAGTATTTT
CASSWGTSGRDTQYF
>once|TRBJ2-1|TRBV5-8|-
TGTGCCAGCAGCTTCGGCCAGGGTATGGATGAGCAGTTCTTC
CASSFGQGMDEQFF
>-|TRBJ2-1|TRBV19|TRBD1
TGTGCCAGTAGTAAAACCGGACAGGGGAACCCTGGGCAGTTCTTC
CASSKTGQGNPGQFF